The rows below give T cell receptor beta chains drawn from one sample of a study of cytomegalovirus exposure and HLA in healthy donors. Method: immunoSEQ multiplex PCR; TCRdb's copy keeps in-frame clones and lacks some. The data contain around 160,000 clones, 79% of them singletons. The sequenced sample consisted of PBMCs. The receptor source for this set is a woman in her thirties or forties in good health and CMV-seropositive. CDR3s include the opening cysteine and the closing phenylalanine or tryptophan. The D gene is left open where the match is weak. Rows may omit the clone size; those that give it use once, few, many or a size class.

abundance	v_gene	j_gene	d_gene	CDR3nt	CDR3aa
-	TRBV15	TRBJ2-2	TRBD1	TGTGCCACCAGCAGATCCCGGACAGGCAGTACCGGGGAGCTGTTTTTT	CATSRSRTGSTGELFF
once	TRBV30	TRBJ2-5	-	TGTGCCTGGAGTGGGAGAAGCCAAGAGACCCAGTACTTC	CAWSGRSQETQYF
once	TRBV2	TRBJ1-2	-	TGTGCCAGCAGTGAGTCAGGGATAAGTGGCTACACCTTC	CASSESGISGYTF
-	TRBV11-2	TRBJ2-7	-	TGTGCCAGCAGCTCCCCCGGGACTGGGGCAGCCGAGCAGTACTTC	CASSSPGTGAAEQYF
-	TRBV4-1	TRBJ2-2	TRBD2	TGCGCCAGCAGCGCAGGGAGGGTGTATAACACCGGGGAGCTGTTTTTT	CASSAGRVYNTGELFF
once	TRBV28	TRBJ1-6	-	TGTGCCAGCAGCCTGATGCGGTACAATTCACCCCTCCACTTT	CASSLMRYNSPLHF
-	TRBV7-9	TRBJ1-2	TRBD1	TGTGCCAGCAGCACGACGACAGGGGGGGGCTACACCTTC	CASSTTTGGGYTF
-	TRBV5-4	TRBJ1-5	-	TGTGCCAGCAGCTTGGCAGGCGTTAATCAGCCCCAGCATTTT	CASSLAGVNQPQHF
few	TRBV29-1	TRBJ1-1	TRBD1	TGCAGCGTTGTCGGGGACAGCCCTGAAGCTTTCTTT	CSVVGDSPEAFF
-	TRBV6-4	TRBJ2-1	-	TGTGCCAGCAGTGAGTCTAGGGGGAGCAATGAGCAGTTCTTC	CASSESRGSNEQFF
-	TRBV19	TRBJ1-5	TRBD1	TGTGCCAGTAGTAGAAGACAGGGTCGGGATCAGCCCCAGCATTTT	CASSRRQGRDQPQHF
-	TRBV5-1	TRBJ2-7	-	TGCGCCAGCAGCTTGGCCAACAGAGACTACGAGCAGTACTTC	CASSLANRDYEQYF
-	TRBV7-3	TRBJ2-2	-	TGTGCCAGCAGCTTAAGTGTCGTCAGGGGGGCGAACACCGGGGAGCTGTTTTTT	CASSLSVVRGANTGELFF
-	TRBV7-2	TRBJ2-5	TRBD1	TGTGCCAGCAGTTTTCAGGGGGCCGGGGAGACCCAGTACTTC	CASSFQGAGETQYF
-	TRBV5-1	TRBJ2-2	-	TGCGCCAGCAGTGCCCGGACAACGAACACCGGGGAGCTGTTTTTT	CASSARTTNTGELFF
-	TRBV7-9	TRBJ1-2	-	TGTGCCAGCAGCCCTAAAACAGGAATCTATGGCTACACCTTC	CASSPKTGIYGYTF
-	TRBV6-6	TRBJ1-5	-	TGTGCCAGCAGTTACGGCGGAAGCAATCAGCCCCAGCATTTT	CASSYGGSNQPQHF